A selection of T cell receptor beta chains follows, all from one sample in a study of OX40 agonist ivuxolimab in advanced cancers. The protocol was immunoSEQ multiplex PCR, while the TCRdb copy is restricted to in-frame clones and leaves out a portion. Here the sample spans over 15,000 clones, around four fifths being singletons. This specimen consisted of CD4+ or CD8+ T cells sorted from blood, obtained in a trial of the OX40 agonist ivuxolimab. These receptors all stem from an adult with an advanced solid tumor such as melanoma, head and neck, liver or kidney cancer. Both conserved end residues are part of each CDR3. The D gene is left open where the match is weak. Some rows mark clone size as missing; the rest say once, few, many or name a class of expanded clone.

j_call clone_size v_call d_call cdr3_aa cdr3_nt
TRBJ2-5 few TRBV29-1 - CSEGDQETQYF TGCAGCGAAGGGGACCAAGAGACCCAGTACTTC
TRBJ1-1 - TRBV7-6 TRBD1 CASSPYRGEGAFF TGTGCCAGCAGCCCATACAGGGGGGAAGGAGCTTTCTTT
TRBJ2-7 - TRBV27 - CASSLKLRRADEQYF TGTGCCAGCAGTTTAAAACTACGTAGGGCCGACGAGCAGTACTTC
TRBJ2-7 - TRBV27 - CASSLSKGGFYEQYF TGTGCCAGCAGTCTGTCTAAGGGAGGATTCTACGAGCAGTACTTC
TRBJ1-1 few TRBV7-9 - CASSQTGNTEAFF TGTGCCAGCAGCCAGACAGGGAACACTGAAGCTTTCTTT
TRBJ2-7 - TRBV28 - CASSLEGDSYEQYF TGTGCCAGCAGTTTAGAGGGGGACTCCTACGAGCAGTACTTC
TRBJ1-5 - TRBV28 - CASSFDQPQHF TGTGCCAGCAGTTTTGATCAGCCCCAGCATTTT
TRBJ2-1 - TRBV5-6 - CASSGIGLTDSYNEQFF TGTGCCAGCAGCGGGATCGGTTTAACAGATTCCTACAATGAGCAGTTCTTC
TRBJ2-7 - TRBV5-1 - CASSLGQIPSYEQYF TGCGCCAGCAGCTTGGGGCAGATACCCTCCTACGAGCAGTACTTC
TRBJ2-7 - TRBV6-6 - CASNLTPAYEQYF TGTGCCAGCAATCTGACGCCTGCCTACGAGCAGTACTTC
TRBJ2-1 - TRBV5-1 - CASSLDRGWSYNEQFF TGCGCCAGCAGCTTGGATCGCGGGTGGTCCTACAATGAGCAGTTCTTC
TRBJ1-6 few TRBV4-1 - CASSQGAALGNRNF TGCGCCAGCAGCCAAGGGGCCGCCCTAGGGAATCGAAACTTT
TRBJ1-1 - TRBV5-6 TRBD1 CASTYRGAEAFF TGTGCCAGCACCTACAGGGGCGCTGAAGCTTTCTTT
TRBJ2-7 - TRBV21-1 - CASSKDGGAYEQYF TGTGCCAGCAGCAAAGATGGGGGGGCCTACGAGCAGTACTTC
TRBJ1-4 - TRBV5-5 TRBD1 CASSHTGGPATNEKLFF TGTGCCAGCAGCCATACAGGGGGCCCGGCAACTAATGAAAAACTGTTTTTT
TRBJ2-7 - TRBV5-1 - CASSLLDGYDEQYF TGCGCCAGCAGCCTTCTGGACGGATACGACGAGCAGTACTTC
TRBJ2-1 - TRBV27 TRBD1 CASSPTGGGSYNEQFF TGTGCCAGCAGTCCGACAGGGGGCGGGTCCTACAATGAGCAGTTCTTC
TRBJ2-7 - TRBV19 - CASSIGGGETYEQYF TGTGCCAGTAGTATAGGTGGGGGCGAAACCTACGAGCAGTACTTC
TRBJ2-2 - TRBV6-5 - CASSELVGPGELFF TGTGCCAGCAGTGAACTAGTAGGCCCCGGGGAGCTGTTTTTT
TRBJ2-7 once TRBV29-1 - CSVEGTGSSSYEQYF TGCAGCGTTGAAGGTACAGGGTCAAGCTCCTACGAGCAGTACTTC
TRBJ2-3 - TRBV7-9 - CATARVVTDTQYF TGTGCCACCGCCAGGGTGGTCACAGATACGCAGTATTTT
TRBJ1-1 - TRBV5-4 - CASRSRVNTEAFF TGTGCCAGCAGATCGAGGGTGAACACTGAAGCTTTCTTT
TRBJ2-3 - TRBV5-4 - CASSLGGVDTQYF TGTGCCAGCAGCTTGGGAGGTGTCGATACGCAGTATTTT
TRBJ2-7 - TRBV28 - CASRRGMAYEQYF TGTGCCAGCAGGAGGGGGATGGCCTACGAGCAGTACTTC
TRBJ1-4 once TRBV7-9 TRBD1 CASTPGTEGTVEEKLFF TGTGCCAGCACGCCCGGGACAGAGGGGACGGTTGAGGAAAAACTGTTTTTT
TRBJ2-2 many TRBV13 TRBD2 CASSPSGRGTGELFF TGTGCCAGCTCCCCTAGCGGGAGGGGGACCGGGGAGCTGTTTTTT
TRBJ1-3 - TRBV4-3 - CASSQGRFGDTIYF TGCGCCAGCAGCCAAGGCCGGTTCGGGGACACCATATATTTT
TRBJ1-5 - TRBV2 TRBD1 CASRGGQGWHQPQHF TGTGCCAGCAGGGGGGGACAGGGGTGGCATCAGCCCCAGCATTTT
TRBJ2-5 once TRBV6-5 - CASSYGGGRETQYF TGTGCCAGCAGTTACGGGGGGGGGCGAGAGACCCAGTACTTC
TRBJ2-2 - TRBV9 TRBD2 CASQGTSGTGELFF TGTGCGAGCCAGGGGACTAGCGGTACCGGGGAGCTGTTTTTT
TRBJ1-4 - TRBV28 - CASKPWSTNEKLFF TGTGCCAGCAAACCATGGTCAACTAATGAAAAACTGTTTTTT
TRBJ2-3 - TRBV10-1 - CASSEARGTDTQYF TGCGCCAGCAGTGAGGCAAGGGGCACAGATACGCAGTATTTT
TRBJ2-3 few TRBV28 TRBD2 CASRLAGLTDTQYF TGTGCCAGTAGACTAGCGGGGCTCACAGATACGCAGTATTTT
TRBJ1-4 - TRBV27 - CASSFLSGDEKLFF TGTGCCAGCAGTTTTCTCTCGGGGGATGAAAAACTGTTTTTT
TRBJ1-1 - TRBV7-9 TRBD1 CASSLAGDRDTEAFF TGTGCCAGCAGCTTAGCTGGGGACAGGGACACTGAAGCTTTCTTT
TRBJ2-7 - TRBV27 TRBD1 CASSPGQYSYEQYF TGTGCCAGCAGTCCGGGACAGTATTCCTACGAGCAGTACTTC
TRBJ2-1 - TRBV9 TRBD2 CASSGGAGGKYNEQFF TGTGCCAGCAGCGGAGGGGCGGGAGGGAAATACAATGAGCAGTTCTTC
TRBJ2-7 - TRBV5-4 TRBD2 CASSLGGGSYEQYF TGTGCCAGCAGCTTGGGCGGGGGCTCCTACGAGCAGTACTTC
TRBJ2-1 - TRBV18 TRBD1 CASSVTGYYNEQFF TGTGCCAGCTCCGTGACAGGGTATTACAATGAGCAGTTCTTC
TRBJ2-7 - TRBV20-1 - CSAYEQYF TGCAGTGCCTACGAGCAGTACTTC
TRBJ1-5 - TRBV4-3 - CASSRDGLGNQPQHF TGCGCCAGCAGCAGGGACGGATTGGGAAATCAGCCCCAGCATTTT
TRBJ1-2 - TRBV7-9 - CASSPLEGLWVDYGYTF TGTGCCAGCAGCCCGTTGGAGGGCCTCTGGGTTGACTATGGCTACACCTTC
TRBJ2-3 - TRBV28 - CASSRGRRYTDTQYF TGTGCCAGCAGTCGGGGGCGACGTTATACAGATACGCAGTATTTT